This TCR beta chain came from a study of cytomegalovirus exposure and HLA in healthy donors. The overall study: Sequencing of some 200 million T cells in an earlier analysis found approximately 120 million unique TCR beta sequences.

General study results and limits: Testing in vitro showed a few CMV-associated chains specific for CMV antigens. What was likely a sequencing artifact was a cluster of highly shared sequence variants.

This clone has only a few counts. Antigen: not known. Trimming stripped 3 bases from V and 7 bases from J, with 10 bases between. CDR1 is SGHRS and CDR2 is YFSETQ in the germline V gene. CDR3 length: 13 amino acids. With 60 Vbeta and 13 Jbeta primers, the PCR was carried out. Some clones are missing from TCRdb's copy, which holds only in-frame ones; the method was immunoSEQ multiplex PCR. The table lists under 250,000 clones, 85% of them singletons. The sample comprised PBMCs. The clonotype was recovered from a girl aged 2 to 9 in good health and CMV-seronegative. The chain combines TRBV5-1 with TRBJ2-2; D perhaps matches TRBD2 (6 bases). The CDR3, as DNA: TGCGCCAGCAGCTGGCAGGGAGGCGGGGAGCTGTTTTTT. This codes for CASSWQGGGELFF.